The 27 T cell receptor beta chains reported below all come from one sample, sequenced in a study of T cells in Graves' hyperthyroidism and ophthalmopathy. RNA transcripts were the template for amplifying TCR beta CDR3 regions. The HTBI primer set drove a first-round RT-PCR of the TCR CDR3. TCRdb re-called the multiplex PCR reads with MiXCR, one entry per CDR3 protein. Here the sample spans around 400,000 distinct CDR3 sequences, roughly 25% being singletons. Sequences were obtained from blood. The receptors come from a man aged 50 to 60 with Graves' hyperthyroidism.

This clonotype was recorded many times. The gene calls are TRBV12-3 or TRBV12-4 and TRBJ1-1; TRBD1 is a possible D gene (6 bases). The V end lost 8 bases, the J end lost 3 bases, and 16 bases lay between the germline ends. The CDR3 covers 14 residues. CDR3 bases: TGTGCCAGCGGTCCTCGACAGGTGTACACTGAAGCTTTCTTT. Its protein product is CASGPRQVYTEAFF.

About this clonotype itself: A much larger clone is a single base away; this may be a read error. The rearrangement joins TRBV6-1 to TRBJ1-1; D remains unclear. Trimming left V 2 bases short and J 1 base short, with 8 bases between. This CDR3 has 14 residues. CDR1 and CDR2 from the germline V gene are MNHNS and SASEGT. Here the CDR3 reads CASSELWGNTEAFF. The CDR3 DNA is TGTGCCAGCAGTGAATTGTGGGGGAACACTGAAGCTTTCTTT.

The V gene is TRBV27, the J gene TRBJ2-7; D may correspond to TRBD1 or TRBD2 (5 bases each). Trimming took off 6 bases at V and 3 bases at J, with 15 bases between the two ends. The CDR3 consists of 14 residues. Germline CDR1 MNHEY, CDR2 SMNVEV (reference sequence). The chain's CDR3 is CASSPTGTNYEQYF. DNA for the CDR3: TGTGCCAGCAGCCCCACCGGGACCAACTACGAGCAGTACTTC.

CDR3 in DNA: TGTGCCAGCAGCCCCCGGACAGGGGAAGGATCTGGGGCCAACGTCCTGACTTTC. Translated: CASSPRTGEGSGANVLTF. This rearrangement joins TRBV7-9 to TRBJ2-6; 9 nucleotides line up with TRBD1. V lost 5 bases, J lost 1 base, and 9 bases stayed unmatched. Looked up from germline, CDR1 is SEHNR and CDR2 is FQNEAQ (reference sequence). There are 18 residues in the CDR3. Variable domain in full (rest from reference TRBV7-9 and TRBJ2-6): DTGVSQNPRHKITKRGQNVTFRCDPISEHNRLYWYRQTLGQGPEFLTYFQNEAQLEKSRLLSDRFSAERPKGSFSTLEIQRTEQGDSAMYLCASSPRTGEGSGANVLTFGAGSRLTVL.

This clonotype was observed at least ten times. The rearrangement joins TRBV12-3 or TRBV12-4 to TRBJ1-1, with TRBD1 matching over 8 bases. The CDR3 runs to 13 residues. With V trimmed by 6 bases and J by 7 bases, 7 bases remained unmatched. In nucleotides, the CDR3 is TGTGCCAGCAGCCCCGGACAGGGACTTGAAGCTTTCTTT. Translating it yields CASSPGQGLEAFF.

This clonotype was seen a few times. This chain connects TRBV28 to TRBJ2-7; 7 nucleotides line up with TRBD1. Trimming removed 9 bases from V and 0 bases from J; junction bases left unmatched: 14. This CDR3 contains 16 residues. Looked up from germline, CDR1 is MDHEN and CDR2 is SYDVKM. CDR3 amino acids: CASTTATGPFSYEQYF. In DNA form, the CDR3 reads TGTGCCAGTACAACAGCGACAGGGCCCTTCTCCTACGAGCAGTACTTC.

This clonotype was seen many times. The chain joins TRBV2 to TRBJ2-2, with D maybe TRBD2 (6 bases). Trimming cost V 4 bases and J 4 bases, with 10 bases left between them. Germline CDR1 SNHLY, CDR2 FYNNEI. This CDR3 is built from 14 residues. DNA of the CDR3: TGTGCCAGCAGTGGGCAGGGAGGCACCGGGGAGCTGTTTTTT. It is translated as CASSGQGGTGELFF.

This clonotype showed up just a few times. The rearrangement uses TRBV6-2 or TRBV6-3 and TRBJ2-3; D is possibly TRBD1 or TRBD2 (5 bases each). Germline-derived CDR1 and CDR2 are MNHEY and SVGEGT. Deletions cut 4 bases from V and 4 bases from J, with 15 bases between. CDR3 length: 15 amino acids. The CDR3 protein is CASSSGTLRADTQYF. CDR3 nucleotide sequence: TGTGCCAGCAGTTCCGGGACCCTGAGGGCAGATACGCAGTATTTT.

The J gene is TRBJ1-1, the V gene TRBV29-1, with 10 bases fitting TRBD1. CDR3 size: 15 residues. V lost 6 bases to trimming and J lost 0 bases; unmatched junction nucleotides: 7. Germline lookup yields CDR1 SQVTM and CDR2 ANQGSEA. The CDR3 here is CSVRDRGTLNTEAFF. CDR3 coding DNA: TGCAGCGTCCGGGACAGGGGTACCCTGAACACTGAAGCTTTCTTT.

This rearrangement joins TRBV6-1 to TRBJ2-5; 10 bases map to TRBD2. This CDR3 is 18 amino acids long. Germline V CDR1 and CDR2: MNHNS, SASEGT. V gave up 5 bases and J gave up 4 bases; unmatched junction bases: 16. CDR3 sequence: CASSQPSGRATGRETQYF. The CDR3 bases are TGTGCCAGCAGTCAACCAAGCGGGAGGGCCACAGGGAGAGAGACCCAGTACTTC.

Only a few counts were recorded for this clonotype. The V gene is TRBV7-2, the J gene TRBJ1-4; D may be TRBD1 (5 bases). The CDR3 loop spans 13 amino acids. V was cut by 5 bases and J by 8 bases, with 12 bases left in between. Germline CDR1 reads SGHTA; CDR2 reads FQGNSA. CDR3 loop: CASSRGVGEKLFF. The CDR3 region has the DNA TGTGCCAGCAGCCGGGGGGTGGGGGAAAAACTGTTTTTT.

J is TRBJ2-2 and V is TRBV3-1; D may be TRBD2 (6 bases). V lost 7 bases and J 5 bases, leaving 20 bases between the germline ends. Per germline, CDR1 LGHDT and CDR2 YNNKEL (reference sequence). The CDR3 contains 16 residues. The CDR3 sequence is CASTSNGGGWTGELFF. The CDR3 bases are TGTGCCAGCACCTCAAACGGCGGAGGGTGGACCGGGGAGCTGTTTTTT. Looking up the rest from reference TRBV3-1 and TRBJ2-2 gives the full variable domain: DTAVSQTPKYLVTQMGNDKSIKCEQNLGHDTMYWYKQDSKKFLKIMFSYNNKELIINETVPNRFSPKSPDKAHLNLHINSLELGDSAVYFCASTSNGGGWTGELFFGEGSRLTVL.

This clonotype occurred a few times. J is TRBJ2-7 and V is TRBV5-1; the match to TRBD1 covers 8 bases. Germline CDR1 reads SGHRS; CDR2 reads YFSETQ. The CDR3 runs 12 residues. V was clipped by 7 bases and J by 6 bases; unmatched bases: 6. CDR3 region: CASWGDRGEQYF. The CDR3, as DNA: TGCGCCAGCTGGGGAGACAGGGGCGAGCAGTACTTC.

This chain connects TRBV6-2 or TRBV6-3 to TRBJ2-1; TRBD1 is a possible D gene (6 bases). Germline CDR1 reads MNHEY; CDR2 reads SVGEGT. The CDR3 spans 15 residues. V was cut by 2 bases and J by 9 bases, with 17 bases left in between. The CDR3 reads CASSYKTTGSFEQFF. The CDR3 DNA follows: TGTGCCAGCAGTTACAAGACGACAGGTTCGTTTGAGCAGTTCTTC.

The chain employs TRBV11-3 and TRBJ2-1; D gene ambiguous. Germline values: CDR1 SGHNT, CDR2 YENEEA. V was shortened by 5 bases and J by 7 bases, with 12 bases between the two germline ends. This CDR3 region has 13 residues. CDR3 in DNA: TGTGCCAGCAGCCGTGGTTCCATAAATGAGCAGTTCTTC. Amino acids: CASSRGSINEQFF. The full variable domain, in which reference TRBV11-3 and TRBJ2-1 provide the parts outside the CDR3, is EAGVVQSPRYKIIEKKQPVAFWCNPISGHNTLYWYLQNLGQGPELLIRYENEEAVDDSQLPKDRFSAERLKGVDSTLKIQPAELGDSAVYLCASSRGSINEQFFGPGTRLTVL.

This clonotype turned up a few times. The chain employs TRBV10-3 and TRBJ2-3; D tentatively reads TRBD1 or TRBD2 (5 bases each). Germline V lookup: CDR1 ENHRY, CDR2 SYGVKD. The V gene lost 10 bases and the J gene lost 0 bases, with 14 bases spanning the gap. The CDR3 spans 14 residues. The CDR3 here is CATLGASSTDTQYF. The CDR3 DNA is TGTGCCACACTAGGGGCCTCTAGCACAGATACGCAGTATTTT.

In its sample, this clonotype was seen a few times. This sequence joins TRBV27 and TRBJ1-1; D is unresolved. The CDR3 is made up of 14 amino acids. V lost 4 bases, J lost 4 bases, and 13 bases lay in between. Germline V gives CDR1 MNHEY, CDR2 SMNVEV (reference sequence). CDR3 protein: CASSSPNLFTEAFF. As DNA, the CDR3 is TGTGCCAGCAGTTCTCCTAATCTTTTCACTGAAGCTTTCTTT.

Only a few counts were recorded for this clonotype. The gene calls are TRBV12-3 or TRBV12-4 and TRBJ2-7, with D maybe TRBD2 (6 bases). The CDR3 loop spans 15 amino acids. V lost 4 bases, J lost 0 bases, and 13 bases lay in between. CDR3 bases: TGTGCCAGCAGTTCCCTCGGGGACTCCTCCTACGAGCAGTACTTC. Amino acid sequence: CASSSLGDSSYEQYF.

This clonotype was seen ten or more times. The gene calls are TRBV6-2 or TRBV6-3 and TRBJ1-1, with TRBD1 matching over 8 bases. CDR3 size: 14 residues. Germline V gives CDR1 MNHEY, CDR2 SVGEGT. After removal of 6 bases from V and 1 base from J, the junction contained 4 bases not matched to a gene. The CDR3, as DNA: TGTGCCAGCAGCTCCGGGACAGGGAACACTGAAGCTTTCTTT. Protein: CASSSGTGNTEAFF.

The CDR3 nucleotides read TGTGCCAGCTTAGAAGCGGGAAGCTCCTACAATGAGCAGTTCTTC. Protein: CASLEAGSSYNEQFF. The chain has TRBV18 and TRBJ2-1; 7 positions match TRBD2. Germline CDR1 is KGHSH and CDR2 is LQKENI. This CDR3 comprises 15 residues. J gave up 0 bases and V 7 bases, and 6 bases lay outside the gene matches.

The chain couples TRBV27 to TRBJ2-7; D is uncertain. V shed 6 bases and J shed 0 bases, with 12 bases lying between them. Germline loops: CDR1 MNHEY, CDR2 SMNVEV (reference sequence). This CDR3 is 14 amino acids long. CDR3 sequence reads: CASRRSLSSYEQYF. CDR3 nucleotide sequence: TGTGCCAGCAGGCGGAGTCTCAGCTCCTACGAGCAGTACTTC.

This clonotype turned up a few times. The chain employs TRBV19 and TRBJ2-2; D is ambiguous. Germline CDR1 is LNHDA and CDR2 is SQIVND (reference sequence). The CDR3 loop spans 12 amino acids. Trimming took off 6 bases at V and 8 bases at J, with 10 bases between the two ends. CDR3 DNA: TGTGCCAGTAGATCCTCTGGGGGGGAGCTGTTTTTT. This codes for CASRSSGGELFF.

This clonotype was counted only a few times. The chain recombines TRBV10-1 with TRBJ2-1; 9 nucleotides line up with TRBD2. Germline V CDR1 and CDR2: WNHNN, SYGVQD (reference sequence). V trimming: 5 bases; J trimming: 6 bases; junction bases outside the gene matches: 5. The CDR3 consists of 14 residues. CDR3 sequence: CASSLAGDGNEQFF. The CDR3 region has the DNA TGCGCCAGCAGTTTAGCGGGAGATGGCAATGAGCAGTTCTTC.

The sample holds a few counts of this clonotype. The chain uses TRBV7-9 and TRBJ2-3; a possible D gene is TRBD2 (6 bases). In germline, CDR1 is SEHNR, CDR2 FQNEAQ (reference sequence). The CDR3 has 14 amino acids. With 6 bases removed from V and 4 bases from J, the gap between germline ends came to 14 bases. CDR3 sequence: CASSRVLAADTQYF. The CDR3 region has the DNA TGTGCCAGCAGTCGGGTACTAGCCGCAGATACGCAGTATTTT.

This clonotype has a handful of counts. V gene TRBV7-2 combines with J gene TRBJ2-7; 7 bases line up with TRBD2. Germline lookup yields CDR1 SGHTA and CDR2 FQGNSA. Germline trimming cut 9 bases from V and 6 bases from J; bases unmatched to any gene: 20. CDR3 size: 16 residues. The CDR3 sequence is CASSIAGAPQSTEQYF. The CDR3 DNA is TGTGCCAGTAGTATCGCGGGAGCGCCCCAATCTACCGAGCAGTACTTC.

This clonotype was detected ten times or more. The rearrangement links TRBV12-3 or TRBV12-4 to TRBJ1-1, with TRBD1 matching over 7 bases. V trimming: 4 bases; J trimming: 8 bases; junction bases outside the gene matches: 4. This CDR3 contains 12 residues. The CDR3 DNA reads as TGTGCCAGCAGTTACGAACAGGGGGAAGCTTTCTTT. Residues: CASSYEQGEAFF.

The CDR3 DNA follows: TGTGCCAGCAGCTTGAATTTAAGGACTAGCGGGAGGGCACAAGAGACCCAGTACTTC. Translating it yields CASSLNLRTSGRAQETQYF. V usage is TRBV7-9 and J usage is TRBJ2-5, with 15 bases matching TRBD2. The germline V gene has CDR1 SEHNR and CDR2 FQNEAQ (reference sequence). V lost 3 bases to trimming and J lost 2 bases; unmatched junction nucleotides: 10. This CDR3 comprises 19 residues.